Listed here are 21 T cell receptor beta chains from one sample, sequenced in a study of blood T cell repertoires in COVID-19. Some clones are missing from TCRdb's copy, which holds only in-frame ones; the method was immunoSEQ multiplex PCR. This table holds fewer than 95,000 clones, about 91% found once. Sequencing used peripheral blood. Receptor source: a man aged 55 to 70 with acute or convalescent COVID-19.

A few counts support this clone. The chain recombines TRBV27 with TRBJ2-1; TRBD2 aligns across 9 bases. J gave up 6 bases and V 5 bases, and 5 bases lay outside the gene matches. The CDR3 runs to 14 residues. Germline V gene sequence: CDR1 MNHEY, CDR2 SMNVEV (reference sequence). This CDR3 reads CASSPTTSGNEQFF. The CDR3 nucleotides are TGTGCCAGCAGTCCAACGACTAGCGGCAATGAGCAGTTCTTC.

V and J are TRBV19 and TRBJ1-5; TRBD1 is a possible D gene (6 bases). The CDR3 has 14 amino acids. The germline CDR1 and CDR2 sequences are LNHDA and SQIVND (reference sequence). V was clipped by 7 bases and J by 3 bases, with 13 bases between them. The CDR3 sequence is CASTPDSPNQPQHF. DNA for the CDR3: TGTGCCAGTACCCCGGACAGCCCCAATCAGCCCCAGCATTTT.

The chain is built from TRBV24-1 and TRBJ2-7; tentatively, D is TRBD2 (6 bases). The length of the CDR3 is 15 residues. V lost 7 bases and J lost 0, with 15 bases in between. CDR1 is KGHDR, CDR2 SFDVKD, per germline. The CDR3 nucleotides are TGTGCCACCAGCTCTGGGGACTTTAACTCCTACGAGCAGTACTTC. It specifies CATSSGDFNSYEQYF.

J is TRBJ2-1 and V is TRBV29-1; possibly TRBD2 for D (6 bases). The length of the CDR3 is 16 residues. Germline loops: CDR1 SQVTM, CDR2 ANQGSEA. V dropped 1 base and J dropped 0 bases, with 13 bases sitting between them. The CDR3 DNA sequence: TGCAGCGTTGAAGGTAGCGGTGCTAGCTCCTACAATGAGCAGTTCTTC. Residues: CSVEGSGASSYNEQFF.

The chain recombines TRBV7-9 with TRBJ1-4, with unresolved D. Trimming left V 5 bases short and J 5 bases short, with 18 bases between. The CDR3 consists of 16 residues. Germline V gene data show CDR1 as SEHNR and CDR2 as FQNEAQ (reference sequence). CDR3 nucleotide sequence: TGTGCCAGCAGCCACGGTTTTGAGCACCTCAATGAAAAACTGTTTTTT. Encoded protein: CASSHGFEHLNEKLFF.

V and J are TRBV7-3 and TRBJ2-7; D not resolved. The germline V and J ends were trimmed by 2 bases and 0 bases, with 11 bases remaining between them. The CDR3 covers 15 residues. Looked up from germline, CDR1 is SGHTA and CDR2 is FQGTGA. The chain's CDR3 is CASSLDGPSSYEQYF. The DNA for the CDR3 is TGTGCCAGCAGCTTAGATGGGCCGAGCTCCTACGAGCAGTACTTC.

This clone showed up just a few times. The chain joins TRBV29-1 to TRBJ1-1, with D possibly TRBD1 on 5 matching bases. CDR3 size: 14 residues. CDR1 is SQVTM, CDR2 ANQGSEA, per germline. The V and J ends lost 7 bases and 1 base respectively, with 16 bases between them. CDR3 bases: TGCAGCGCAGCCCCTGGCACAGGGAACACTGAAGCTTTCTTT. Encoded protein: CSAAPGTGNTEAFF.

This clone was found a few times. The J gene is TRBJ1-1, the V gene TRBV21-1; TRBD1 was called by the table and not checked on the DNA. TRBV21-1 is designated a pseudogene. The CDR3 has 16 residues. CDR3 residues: CASSKDGKGAGTEAFF. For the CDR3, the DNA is TGTGCCAGCAGCAAAGATGGGAAGGGGGCGGGCACTGAAGCTTTCTTT.

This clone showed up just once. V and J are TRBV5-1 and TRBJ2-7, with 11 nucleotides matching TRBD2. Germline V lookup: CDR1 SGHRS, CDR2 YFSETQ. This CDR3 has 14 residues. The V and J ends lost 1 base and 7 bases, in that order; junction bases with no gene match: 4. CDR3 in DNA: TGCGCCAGCAGCTTGACTAGCGGGAGTGGAGAGCAGTACTTC. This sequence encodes CASSLTSGSGEQYF.

The CDR3 DNA reads TGTGCCAGCAGCGTAGACCTACGGACAGGGATTTACGAGCAGTACTTC. As protein: CASSVDLRTGIYEQYF. The chain recombines TRBV7-9 with TRBJ2-7, with 8 bases that match TRBD1. This CDR3 is built from 16 residues. After removal of 5 bases from V and 4 bases from J, the junction contained 13 bases not matched to a gene. Per the germline V gene, CDR1 is SEHNR and CDR2 is FQNEAQ (reference sequence).

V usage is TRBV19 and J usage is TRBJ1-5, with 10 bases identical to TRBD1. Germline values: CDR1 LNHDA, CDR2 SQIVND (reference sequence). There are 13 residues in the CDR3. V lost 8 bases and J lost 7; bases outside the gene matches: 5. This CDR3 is CASSGQGRQPQHF. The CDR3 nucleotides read TGTGCCAGTTCGGGACAGGGGAGACAGCCCCAGCATTTT.

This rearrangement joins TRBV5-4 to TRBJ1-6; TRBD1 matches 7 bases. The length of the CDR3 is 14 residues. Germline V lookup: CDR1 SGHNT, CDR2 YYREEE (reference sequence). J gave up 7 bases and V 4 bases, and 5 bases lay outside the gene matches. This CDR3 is CASSVTGNNSPLHF. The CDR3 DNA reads TGTGCCAGCAGCGTGACAGGGAACAATTCACCCCTCCACTTT. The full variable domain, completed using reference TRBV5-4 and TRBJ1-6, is ETGVTQSPTHLIKTRGQQVTLRCSSQSGHNTVSWYQQALGQGPQFIFQYYREEENGRGNFPPRFSGLQFPNYSSELNVNALELDDSALYLCASSVTGNNSPLHFGNGTRLTVT.

CDR3 residues: CASSRTGGNEQFF. The CDR3 bases are TGTGCCAGCAGCCGGACAGGGGGGAATGAGCAGTTCTTC. The gene calls are TRBV3-1 (or the pseudogene TRBV3-2) and TRBJ2-1; the match to TRBD1 covers 10 bases. V gave up 4 bases and J gave up 7 bases; unmatched junction bases: 1. Germline CDR1 reads LGHDT; CDR2 reads YNNKEL (reference sequence). The length of the CDR3 is 13 residues.

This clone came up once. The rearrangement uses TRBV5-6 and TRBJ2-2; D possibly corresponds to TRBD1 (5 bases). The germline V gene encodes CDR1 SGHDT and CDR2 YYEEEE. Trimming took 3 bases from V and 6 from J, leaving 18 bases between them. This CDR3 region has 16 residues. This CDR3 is CASSSLRQFGAGELFF. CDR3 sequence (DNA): TGTGCCAGCAGCTCACTTCGACAGTTTGGGGCCGGGGAGCTGTTTTTT.

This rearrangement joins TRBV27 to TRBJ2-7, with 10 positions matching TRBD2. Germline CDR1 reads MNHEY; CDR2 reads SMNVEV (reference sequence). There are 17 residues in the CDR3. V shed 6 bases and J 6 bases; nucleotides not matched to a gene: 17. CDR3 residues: CASSRSVITGTSVEQYF. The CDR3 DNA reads TGTGCCAGCAGCCGTTCTGTTATTACCGGGACTAGCGTCGAGCAGTACTTC.

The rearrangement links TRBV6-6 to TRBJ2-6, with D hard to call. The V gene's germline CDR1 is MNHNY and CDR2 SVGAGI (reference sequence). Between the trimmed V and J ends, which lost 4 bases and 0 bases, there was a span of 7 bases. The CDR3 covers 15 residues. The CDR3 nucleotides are TGTGCCAGCAGTTTGCGCCCCTCTGGGGCCAACGTCCTGACTTTC. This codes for CASSLRPSGANVLTF.

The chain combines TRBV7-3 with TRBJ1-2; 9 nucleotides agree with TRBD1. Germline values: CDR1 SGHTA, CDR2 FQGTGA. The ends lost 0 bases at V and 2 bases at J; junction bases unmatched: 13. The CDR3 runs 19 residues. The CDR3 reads CASSLTRVGQGYSNYGYTF. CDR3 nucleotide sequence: TGTGCCAGCAGCTTAACGAGGGTGGGACAGGGTTATTCCAACTATGGCTACACCTTC.

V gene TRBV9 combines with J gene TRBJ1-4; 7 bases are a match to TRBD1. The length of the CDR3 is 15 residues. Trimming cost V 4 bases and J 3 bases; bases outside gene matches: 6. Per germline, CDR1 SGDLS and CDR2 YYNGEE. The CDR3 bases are TGTGCCAGCAGCCAACAGGGGTTTGCTAATGAAAAACTGTTTTTT. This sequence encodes CASSQQGFANEKLFF.

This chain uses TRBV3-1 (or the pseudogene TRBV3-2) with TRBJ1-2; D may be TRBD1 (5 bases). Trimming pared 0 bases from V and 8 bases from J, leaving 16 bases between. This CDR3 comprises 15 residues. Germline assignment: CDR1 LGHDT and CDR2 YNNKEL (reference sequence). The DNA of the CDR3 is TGTGCCAGCAGCCAAGACTCCCTGGGGCGGGGAGGCTACACCTTC. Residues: CASSQDSLGRGGYTF.

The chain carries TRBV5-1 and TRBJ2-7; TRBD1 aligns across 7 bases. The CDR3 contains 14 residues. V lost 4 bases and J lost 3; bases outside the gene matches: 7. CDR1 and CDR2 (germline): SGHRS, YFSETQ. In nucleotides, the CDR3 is TGCGCCAGCAGCCCCGGGACAGAGTTCTACGAGCAGTACTTC. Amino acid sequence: CASSPGTEFYEQYF.

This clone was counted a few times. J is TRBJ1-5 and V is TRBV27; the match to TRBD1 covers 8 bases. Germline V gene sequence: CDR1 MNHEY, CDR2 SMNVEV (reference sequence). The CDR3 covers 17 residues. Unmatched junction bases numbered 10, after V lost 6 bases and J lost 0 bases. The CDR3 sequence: CASRPRGLKDSNQPQHF. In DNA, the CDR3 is TGTGCCAGCAGACCCAGGGGGCTAAAAGATAGCAATCAGCCCCAGCATTTT.